These 20 T cell receptor beta chains were sequenced from one sample in a study of blood T cell repertoires in COVID-19. The protocol was immunoSEQ multiplex PCR, while the TCRdb copy is restricted to in-frame clones and leaves out a portion. The profile covers 95,000 to 150,000 clones, with less than 85% appearing a single time and about 0.84% taken by the ten largest. The sequencing sample was made of peripheral blood. All receptors come from a human donor with acute or convalescent COVID-19. The donor label of this sample is uncertain.

Only a few counts were recorded for this clone. The chain employs TRBV12-5 and TRBJ1-3; D is unclear. The CDR3 extends over 13 amino acids. Trimming left V 6 bases short and J 4 bases short, with 10 bases between. The germline CDR1 and CDR2 sequences are LGHNT and FRNRAP. The CDR3 protein is CASGPNSGNTIYF. The DNA of the CDR3 is TGTGCTAGTGGCCCAAATTCCGGAAACACCATATATTTT.

V usage is TRBV5-3 and J usage is TRBJ2-7; the D gene is possibly TRBD1 (6 bases). TRBV5-3 carries the ORF label, with uncertain function. The CDR3 length is 14 residues. Trimming removed 4 bases from V and 1 base from J, with 12 bases in between. The CDR3: CARSGTTGSYEQYF. The CDR3, as DNA: TGTGCCAGAAGCGGAACAACAGGGTCCTACGAGCAGTACTTC.

The chain uses TRBV7-9 and TRBJ1-5; D gene ambiguous. V was trimmed by 6 bases and J by 4 bases, leaving 7 bases between them. The V gene's germline CDR1 is SEHNR and CDR2 FQNEAQ (reference sequence). This CDR3 has 12 residues. DNA of the CDR3: TGTGCCAGCAGTGCGGGGAATCAGCCCCAGCATTTT. Amino acid sequence: CASSAGNQPQHF. The full variable domain, with the rest looked up from reference TRBV7-9 and TRBJ1-5, is DTGVSQNPRHKITKRGQNVTFRCDPISEHNRLYWYRQTLGQGPEFLTYFQNEAQLEKSRLLSDRFSAERPKGSFSTLEIQRTEQGDSAMYLCASSAGNQPQHFGDGTRLSIL.

The count of this clone is one. The V gene is TRBV7-2, the J gene TRBJ2-7; D gene ambiguous. This CDR3 region has 13 residues. Looked up from germline, CDR1 is SGHTA and CDR2 is FQGNSA. V lost 2 bases and J lost 4, with 9 bases in between. Written as DNA, the CDR3 is TGTGCCAGCAGCTTATCCCCCGTTTACGAGCAGTACTTC. Translation: CASSLSPVYEQYF.

The chain carries TRBV7-2 and TRBJ1-5; 9 bases map to TRBD1. The CDR3 has 14 residues. The junction had 2 bases not matched to a gene; V was cut back by 3 bases and J by 5 bases. Germline CDR1 SGHTA, CDR2 FQGNSA. DNA for the CDR3: TGTGCCAGCAGCTTTAGACAGGGGGATCAGCCCCAGCATTTT. It translates to CASSFRQGDQPQHF. The variable domain in full, with the rest retrieved from reference TRBV7-2 and TRBJ1-5, is GAGVSQSPSNKVTEKGKDVELRCDPISGHTALYWYRQSLGQGLEFLIYFQGNSAPDKSGLPSDRFSAERTGGSVSTLTIQRTQQEDSAVYLCASSFRQGDQPQHFGDGTRLSIL.

The rearrangement joins TRBV27 to TRBJ2-3; perhaps TRBD1 as D (6 bases). V shed 3 bases and J shed 4 bases, with 17 bases lying between them. CDR3 length: 16 amino acids. Germline V lookup: CDR1 MNHEY, CDR2 SMNVEV (reference sequence). For the CDR3, the DNA is TGTGCCAGCAGTTTTGGGGGCAGGGGATATCCAGATACGCAGTATTTT. Its protein is CASSFGGRGYPDTQYF.

V and J are TRBV6-5 and TRBJ1-2, with no clear D. Germline lookup yields CDR1 MNHEY and CDR2 SVGAGI. CDR3 length equals 10 residues. Trimming shortened V by 10 bases and J by 7 bases, and 10 bases separated the two germline ends. CDR3 sequence reads: CATFQVGYTF. The CDR3 DNA follows: TGTGCCACCTTCCAGGTTGGCTACACCTTC.

The V and J genes are TRBV19 and TRBJ1-4, with D maybe TRBD1 (5 bases). The CDR3 sequence is 14 residues long. Germline V gene lookup returns CDR1 LNHDA and CDR2 SQIVND (reference sequence). V lost 5 bases to trimming and J lost 7 bases, with 14 bases between them. CDR3 in DNA: TGTGCCAGTAGTCCGGGTAGGGGCGGTGAAAAACTGTTTTTT. Amino acid sequence: CASSPGRGGEKLFF.

V gene TRBV30 combines with J gene TRBJ1-5; weak D call: TRBD1 (6 bases). Germline lookup yields CDR1 GTSNPN and CDR2 SVGIG (reference sequence). Trimming left V 8 bases short and J 4 bases short, with 18 bases between. This CDR3 spans 14 amino acids. DNA of the CDR3: TGTGCCGCGAGCCTCGGACAGTTTAATCAGCCCCAGCATTTT. It codes for CAASLGQFNQPQHF.

CDR3 amino acids: CASSHAGGANTGELFF. CDR3 sequence (DNA): TGTGCCAGCTCACACGCAGGGGGCGCGAACACCGGGGAGCTGTTTTTT. The gene calls are TRBV18 and TRBJ2-2, with 8 positions matching TRBD1. CDR3 length: 16 residues. After removal of 4 bases from V and 0 bases from J, the junction contained 4 bases not matched to a gene. Germline V gene data show CDR1 as KGHSH and CDR2 as LQKENI.

This clone was picked up a small number of times. The V gene is TRBV7-8, the J gene TRBJ1-2; D is perhaps TRBD1 (5 bases). From germline, CDR1 is SGHVS and CDR2 FQNEAQ. With 5 bases removed from V and 4 bases from J, the gap between germline ends came to 14 bases. The CDR3 has 14 amino acids. This CDR3 reads CASSRQRDGYGYTF. The CDR3 DNA sequence: TGTGCCAGCAGCCGGCAGCGGGACGGCTATGGCTACACCTTC.

The rearrangement links TRBV5-4 to TRBJ2-4; D might be TRBD2 (7 bases). Germline V gives CDR1 SGHNT, CDR2 YYREEE (reference sequence). V was shortened by 4 bases and J by 4 bases, with 15 bases between the two germline ends. The CDR3 runs 15 residues. CDR3 sequence: CASSASGTQKNIQYF. The CDR3 region has the DNA TGTGCCAGCAGCGCAAGCGGGACACAGAAAAACATTCAGTACTTC.

The chain carries TRBV19 and TRBJ1-4; 7 bases agree with TRBD1. Germline values: CDR1 LNHDA, CDR2 SQIVND (reference sequence). The CDR3 runs to 14 residues. The V segment lost 5 bases and the J segment 8 bases; nucleotides outside the gene matches: 8. CDR3 in DNA: TGTGCCAGTAGTCTAAGACAGGGTGGAGAAAAACTGTTTTTT. Translation gives CASSLRQGGEKLFF.

The gene calls are TRBV28 and TRBJ2-2; D possibly corresponds to TRBD2 (7 bases). The CDR3 covers 16 residues. The V gene lost 4 bases and the J gene lost 3 bases, with 15 bases spanning the gap. Germline values: CDR1 MDHEN, CDR2 SYDVKM. Here the CDR3 DNA reads TGTGCCAGCAGTTCCCCAGGGAGGGGGTACACCGGGGAGCTGTTTTTT. This gives the protein CASSSPGRGYTGELFF.

The genes are TRBV5-1 and TRBJ1-3; the D gene is possibly TRBD1 (6 bases). This CDR3 contains 14 residues. The V and J ends lost 4 bases and 6 bases respectively, with 14 bases between them. Germline CDR1 is SGHRS and CDR2 is YFSETQ. The CDR3 DNA is TGCGCCAGCAGCCCTGGCCAGGGGCTAAACACCATATATTTT. Translated: CASSPGQGLNTIYF.

The chain is built from TRBV12-3 or TRBV12-4 and TRBJ1-5; 7 positions agree with TRBD1. J was trimmed by 7 bases and V by 8 bases; bases with no gene match: 5. The CDR3 is made up of 12 amino acids. The CDR3 loop is CASRQGWQPQHF. CDR3 coding DNA: TGTGCCAGCCGACAGGGTTGGCAGCCCCAGCATTTT.

The J gene is TRBJ2-7, the V gene TRBV7-2; 7 bases agree with TRBD1. The V and J ends lost 5 bases and 2 bases, in that order; junction bases with no gene match: 3. The CDR3 sequence is 13 residues long. Per germline, CDR1 SGHTA and CDR2 FQGNSA. The CDR3 loop reads CASSAGTAYEQYF. The CDR3 bases are TGTGCCAGCAGCGCCGGGACAGCCTACGAGCAGTACTTC.

V gene TRBV23-1 combines with J gene TRBJ1-1; TRBD1 matches 8 bases. TRBV23-1 is identified as an open reading frame with a role that is uncertain. This CDR3 has 17 amino acids. Losses at the gene ends were 5 bases for V and 2 bases for J; bases not matched to a gene: 13. CDR3 sequence reads: CASSGRTGPNHNTEAFF. As DNA, the CDR3 is TGCGCCAGCAGTGGCCGGACAGGGCCGAACCATAACACTGAAGCTTTCTTT.

This clone was picked up a small number of times. This chain joins TRBV18 and TRBJ1-1; TRBD1 matches 8 bases. V lost 1 base, J lost 1 base, and 8 bases stayed unmatched. The CDR3 has 17 residues. Germline CDR1 reads KGHSH; CDR2 reads LQKENI. The CDR3 reads CASSPLSAQGANTEAFF. Written as DNA, the CDR3 is TGTGCCAGCTCACCACTTTCGGCCCAGGGGGCGAACACTGAAGCTTTCTTT.

This clone appeared a few times. The chain is built from TRBV2 and TRBJ2-2, with no clear D. The CDR3 is made up of 12 amino acids. V lost 4 bases and J 6 bases, leaving 6 bases between the germline ends. Germline V gene data show CDR1 as SNHLY and CDR2 as FYNNEI. The CDR3 nucleotides read TGTGCCAGCAGTGTCGAGCCCGGGGAGCTGTTTTTT. Translation: CASSVEPGELFF.